The TCR beta chain described here comes from a study of shared clonotypes between healthy human individuals. This CDR3 is built from 14 residues. V lost 5 bases and J lost 8; bases outside the gene matches: 7. Germline V gene sequence: CDR1 MNHEY, CDR2 SVGAGI. Generated by immunoSEQ multiplex PCR, the TCRdb table keeps only in-frame clones and is missing some. The table shows about 2.3 million clones, with just under 95% occurring only once. The chain employs TRBV6-5 and TRBJ2-3, with 10 positions matching TRBD2. The clonotype comes from a man between 18 and 35 years old in good health. Some clones in this sample may be carry-over from other donors' samples. Specimen: naive CD4+ T cells from PBMCs. The sample's subset: CD45RA+ positively selected. Here the CDR3 reads CASSIAGGVGTQYF. The CDR3, as DNA: TGTGCCAGCAGTATAGCGGGAGGTGTAGGTACGCAGTATTTT.